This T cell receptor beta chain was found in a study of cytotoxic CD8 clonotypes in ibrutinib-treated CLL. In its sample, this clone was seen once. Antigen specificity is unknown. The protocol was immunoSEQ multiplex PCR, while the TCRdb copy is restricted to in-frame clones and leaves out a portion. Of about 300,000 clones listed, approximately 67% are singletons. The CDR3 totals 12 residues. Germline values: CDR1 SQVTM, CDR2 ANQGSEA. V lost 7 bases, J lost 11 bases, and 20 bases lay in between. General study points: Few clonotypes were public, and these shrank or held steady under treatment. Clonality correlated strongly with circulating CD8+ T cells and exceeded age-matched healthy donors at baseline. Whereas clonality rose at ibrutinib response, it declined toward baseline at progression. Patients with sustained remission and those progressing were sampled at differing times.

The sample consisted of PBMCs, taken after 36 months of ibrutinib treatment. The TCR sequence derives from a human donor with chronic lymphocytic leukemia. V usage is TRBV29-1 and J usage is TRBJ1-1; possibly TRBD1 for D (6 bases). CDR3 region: CSGQYTGRGAFF. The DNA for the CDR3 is TGCAGCGGTCAGTACACAGGGAGAGGCGCTTTCTTT.